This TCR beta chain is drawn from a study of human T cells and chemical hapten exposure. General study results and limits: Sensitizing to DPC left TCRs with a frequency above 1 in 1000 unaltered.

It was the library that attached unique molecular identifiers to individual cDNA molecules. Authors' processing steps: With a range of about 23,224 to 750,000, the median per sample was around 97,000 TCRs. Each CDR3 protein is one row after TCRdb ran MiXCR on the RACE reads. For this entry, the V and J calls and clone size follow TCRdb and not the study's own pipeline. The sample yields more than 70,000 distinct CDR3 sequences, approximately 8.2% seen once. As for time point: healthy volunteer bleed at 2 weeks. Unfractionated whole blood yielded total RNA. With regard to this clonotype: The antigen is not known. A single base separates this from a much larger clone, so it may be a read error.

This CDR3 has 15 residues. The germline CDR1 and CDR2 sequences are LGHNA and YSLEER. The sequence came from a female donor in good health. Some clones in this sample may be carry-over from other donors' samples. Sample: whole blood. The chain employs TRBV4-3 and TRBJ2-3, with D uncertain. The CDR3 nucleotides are TGCGCCAGAAGCCAAGATTCCTCTAGCACAGATACGCAGTATTTT. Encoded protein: CARSQDSSSTDTQYF.